This T cell receptor (beta chain) was identified in a study of control samples from healthy donors and cancer patients. TCRdb's table, derived via immunoSEQ multiplex PCR, lists solely in-frame clones and lacks some. The table has under 80,000 clones, 93% seen once. Germline lookup yields CDR1 SQVTM and CDR2 ANQGSEA. Trimming pared 6 bases from V and 0 bases from J, leaving 15 bases between. This CDR3 is 15 amino acids long. This receptor was obtained from a middle-aged woman with lung cancer. The rearrangement joins TRBV29-1 to TRBJ1-3; no reliable D call. The sample taken for sequencing was PBMCs. The CDR3 DNA sequence: TGCAGCGTGCAGGTCGGAAGGGACTCTGGAAACACCATATATTTT. Protein: CSVQVGRDSGNTIYF.